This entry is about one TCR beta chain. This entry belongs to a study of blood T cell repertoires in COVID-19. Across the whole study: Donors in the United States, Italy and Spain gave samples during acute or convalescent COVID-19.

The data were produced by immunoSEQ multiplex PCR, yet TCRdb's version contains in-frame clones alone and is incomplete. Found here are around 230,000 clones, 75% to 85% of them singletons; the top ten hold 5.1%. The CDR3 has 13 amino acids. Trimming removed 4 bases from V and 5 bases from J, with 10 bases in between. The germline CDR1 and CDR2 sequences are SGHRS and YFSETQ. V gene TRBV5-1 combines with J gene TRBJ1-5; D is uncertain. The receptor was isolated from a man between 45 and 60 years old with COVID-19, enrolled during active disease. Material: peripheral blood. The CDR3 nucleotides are TGCGCCAGCAGCGGAGAACCTTATCAGCCCCAGCATTTT. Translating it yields CASSGEPYQPQHF. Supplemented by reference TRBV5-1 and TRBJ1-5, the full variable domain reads KAGVTQTPRYLIKTRGQQVTLSCSPISGHRSVSWYQQTPGQGLQFLFEYFSETQRNKGNFPGRFSGRQFSNSRSEMNVSTLELGDSALYLCASSGEPYQPQHFGDGTRLSIL.